The 5 T cell receptor beta chains reported below all come from one sample, sequenced in a study of low-dose radiotherapy and immunotherapy resistance in tumors. Time point defined: after trial treatment. Treatment: LDRT plus nivolumab, ipilimumab, low-dose cyclophosphamide and aspirin (RACIN trial). Gene-specific TRAV and TRBV primers were used for first-strand cDNA, covering alpha and beta chains. A roughly 20-cycle PCR with a constant-region primer and V-primer adapter amplified TCRs. From the reads, TCRdb called clonotypes with MiXCR, one entry per CDR3 protein. The sample shows about 60,000 distinct CDR3 sequences, about 25% of them seen only once. This sample comprised PBMCs, obtained after low-dose radiotherapy plus immunotherapy. Receptors originate from a male donor with prostate cancer.

This clonotype was seen repeatedly, ten times or more. The chain has TRBV7-9 and TRBJ1-5; weak D call: TRBD1 (5 bases). Between the trimmed V and J ends, which lost 5 bases and 0 bases, there was a span of 14 bases. Germline V gene data show CDR1 as SEHNR and CDR2 as FQNEAQ (reference sequence). The CDR3 contains 16 residues. The CDR3 region has the DNA TGTGCCAGCAGCCCAGGTGGTGACAGTAGCAATCAGCCCCAGCATTTT. Its translation: CASSPGGDSSNQPQHF.

This chain links TRBV7-2 with TRBJ2-7, with a possible D match to TRBD1 (5 bases). Per the germline V gene, CDR1 is SGHTA and CDR2 is FQGNSA. The CDR3 runs to 14 residues. V shed 6 bases and J shed 6 bases, with 18 bases lying between them. In DNA form, the CDR3 reads TGTGCCAGCAGAGAGCAGGGCCGTTCTAGCGAGCAGTACTTC. Protein sequence: CASREQGRSSEQYF.

This chain joins TRBV15 and TRBJ2-1; tentatively, D is TRBD2 (6 bases). The V gene lost 4 bases and the J gene lost 0 bases, with 10 bases spanning the gap. The V gene's germline CDR1 is LNHNV and CDR2 YYDKDF (reference sequence). The CDR3 has 15 residues. CDR3 protein: CATSKSGYSYNEQFF. CDR3 DNA: TGTGCCACCAGCAAGAGCGGGTACTCCTACAATGAGCAGTTCTTC.

This clonotype occurred many times. The J gene is TRBJ1-3, the V gene TRBV4-3, with a tentative D call TRBD1 (6 bases). V gave up 4 bases and J gave up 3 bases, with 13 bases separating them. Germline V gives CDR1 LGHNA, CDR2 YSLEER. The CDR3 spans 15 residues. The CDR3 region has the DNA TGCGCCAGCAGCCGAAACAGGGCTTTTGGAAACACCATATATTTT. Translation gives CASSRNRAFGNTIYF.

This clonotype has ten or more counts. The chain is built from TRBV5-1 and TRBJ2-4; 7 bases match TRBD2. Unmatched junction bases numbered 11, after V lost 1 base and J lost 7 bases. Germline loops: CDR1 SGHRS, CDR2 YFSETQ. This CDR3 has 16 amino acids. CDR3 DNA: TGCGCCAGCAGCTTGACCCCTGGGGGGAGGGGTAACATTCAGTACTTC. Translation gives CASSLTPGGRGNIQYF.